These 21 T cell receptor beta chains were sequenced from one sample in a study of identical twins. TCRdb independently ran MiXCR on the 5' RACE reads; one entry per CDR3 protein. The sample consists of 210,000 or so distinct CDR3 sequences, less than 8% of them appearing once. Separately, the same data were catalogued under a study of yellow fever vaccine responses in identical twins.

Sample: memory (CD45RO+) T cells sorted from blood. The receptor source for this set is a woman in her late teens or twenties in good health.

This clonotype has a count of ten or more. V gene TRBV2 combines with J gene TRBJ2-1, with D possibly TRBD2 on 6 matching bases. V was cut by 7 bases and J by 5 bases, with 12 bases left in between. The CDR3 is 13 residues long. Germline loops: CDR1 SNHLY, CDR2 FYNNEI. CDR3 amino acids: CASTTRLNNEQFF. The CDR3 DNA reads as TGTGCCAGCACGACTAGACTTAACAATGAGCAGTTCTTC.

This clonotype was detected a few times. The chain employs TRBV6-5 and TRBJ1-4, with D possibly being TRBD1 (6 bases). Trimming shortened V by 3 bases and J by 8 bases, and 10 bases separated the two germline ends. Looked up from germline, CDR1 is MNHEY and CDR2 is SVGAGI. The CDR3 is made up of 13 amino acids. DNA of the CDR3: TGTGCCAGCAGTTATGTCAGGGGAGAAAAACTGTTTTTT. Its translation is CASSYVRGEKLFF.

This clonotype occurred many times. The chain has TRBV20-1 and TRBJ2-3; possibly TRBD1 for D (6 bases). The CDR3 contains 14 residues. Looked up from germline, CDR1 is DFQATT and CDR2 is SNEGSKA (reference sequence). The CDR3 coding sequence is TGCAGGGGTCCAGGGACAAGTAGCACAGATACGCAGTATTTT. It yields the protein CRGPGTSSTDTQYF.

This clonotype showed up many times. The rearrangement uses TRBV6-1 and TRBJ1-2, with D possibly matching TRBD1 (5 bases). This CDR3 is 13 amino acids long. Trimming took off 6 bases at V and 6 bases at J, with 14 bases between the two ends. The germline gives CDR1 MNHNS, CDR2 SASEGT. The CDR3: CASRSGTADGYTF. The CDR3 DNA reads TGTGCCAGCAGATCCGGGACGGCGGATGGCTACACCTTC.

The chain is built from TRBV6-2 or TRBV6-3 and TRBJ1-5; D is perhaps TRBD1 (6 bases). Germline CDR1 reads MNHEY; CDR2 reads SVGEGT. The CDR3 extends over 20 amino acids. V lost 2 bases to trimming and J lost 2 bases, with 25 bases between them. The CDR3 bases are TGTGCCAGCAGTTACGATTCCACTTTAGGGGGATCCCAGGGCAATCAGCCCCAGCATTTT. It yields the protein CASSYDSTLGGSQGNQPQHF.

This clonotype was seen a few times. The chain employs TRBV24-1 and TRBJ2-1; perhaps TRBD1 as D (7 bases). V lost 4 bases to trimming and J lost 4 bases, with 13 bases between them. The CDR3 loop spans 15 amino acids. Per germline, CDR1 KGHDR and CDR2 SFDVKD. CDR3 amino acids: CATSDPGDSYNEQFF. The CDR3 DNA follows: TGTGCCACCAGTGACCCGGGGGACAGTTACAATGAGCAGTTCTTC.

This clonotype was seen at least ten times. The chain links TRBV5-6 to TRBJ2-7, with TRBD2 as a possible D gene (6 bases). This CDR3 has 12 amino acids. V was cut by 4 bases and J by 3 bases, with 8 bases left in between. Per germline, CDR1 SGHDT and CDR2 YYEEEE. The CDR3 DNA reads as TGTGCCAGCAGCGGGACTCACTACGAGCAGTACTTC. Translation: CASSGTHYEQYF.

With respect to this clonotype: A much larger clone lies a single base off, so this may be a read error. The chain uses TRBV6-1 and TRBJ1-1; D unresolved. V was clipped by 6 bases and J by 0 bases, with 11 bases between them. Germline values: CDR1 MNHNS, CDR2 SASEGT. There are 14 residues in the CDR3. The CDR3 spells CASSSHLMNTEAFF. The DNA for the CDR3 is TGTGCCAGCAGCTCCCACCTGATGAACACTGAAGCTTTCTTT.

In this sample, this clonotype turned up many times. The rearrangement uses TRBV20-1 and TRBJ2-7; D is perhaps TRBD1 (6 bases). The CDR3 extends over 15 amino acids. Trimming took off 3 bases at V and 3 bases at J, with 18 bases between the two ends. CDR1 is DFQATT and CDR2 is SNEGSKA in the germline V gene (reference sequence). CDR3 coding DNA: TGCAGTGCTAGGCCTGGACAGCTTTCGCTCTACGAGCAGTACTTC. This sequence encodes CSARPGQLSLYEQYF.

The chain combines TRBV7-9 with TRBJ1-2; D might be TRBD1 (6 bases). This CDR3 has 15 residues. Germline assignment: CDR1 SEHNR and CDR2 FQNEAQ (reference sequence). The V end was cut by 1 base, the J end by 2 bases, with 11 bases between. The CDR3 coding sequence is TGTGCCAGCAGCTTAGGCACAGGGCCAAACTATGGCTACACCTTC. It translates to CASSLGTGPNYGYTF.

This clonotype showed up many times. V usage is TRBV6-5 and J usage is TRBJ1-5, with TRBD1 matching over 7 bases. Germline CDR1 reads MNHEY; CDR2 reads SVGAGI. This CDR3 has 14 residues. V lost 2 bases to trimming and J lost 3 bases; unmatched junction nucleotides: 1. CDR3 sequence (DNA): TGTGCCAGCAGTTACGGACAGGCCAATCAGCCCCAGCATTTT. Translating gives CASSYGQANQPQHF.

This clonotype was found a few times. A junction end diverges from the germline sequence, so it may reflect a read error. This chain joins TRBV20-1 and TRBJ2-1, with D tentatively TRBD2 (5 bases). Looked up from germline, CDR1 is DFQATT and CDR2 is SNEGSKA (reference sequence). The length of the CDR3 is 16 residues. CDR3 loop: CCAPPEVTINYNEQFF. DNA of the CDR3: TGCTGTGCTCCCCCCGAAGTGACTATTAACTACAATGAGCAGTTCTTC.

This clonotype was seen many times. The CDR3 sequence: CASSGLAGRLKKNEQFF. The CDR3 region has the DNA TGTGCCAGCAGCGGACTAGCGGGGAGACTTAAAAAGAATGAGCAGTTCTTC. This rearrangement joins TRBV12-3 or TRBV12-4 to TRBJ2-1; 12 nucleotides align to TRBD2. There are 17 residues in the CDR3. The V segment lost 6 bases and the J segment 7 bases; nucleotides outside the gene matches: 13.

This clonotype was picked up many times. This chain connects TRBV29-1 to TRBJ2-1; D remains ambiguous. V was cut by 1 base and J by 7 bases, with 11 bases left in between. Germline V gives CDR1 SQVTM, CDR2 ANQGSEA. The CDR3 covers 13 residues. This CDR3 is CSVEGQRPNEQFF. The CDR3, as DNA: TGCAGCGTTGAAGGGCAGCGCCCAAATGAGCAGTTCTTC.

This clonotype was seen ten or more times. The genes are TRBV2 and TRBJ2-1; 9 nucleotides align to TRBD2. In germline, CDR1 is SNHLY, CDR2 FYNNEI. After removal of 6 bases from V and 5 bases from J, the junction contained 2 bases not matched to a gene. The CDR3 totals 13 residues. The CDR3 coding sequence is TGTGCCAGCAGGCGGGGGGGCAACAATGAGCAGTTCTTC. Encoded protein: CASRRGGNNEQFF.

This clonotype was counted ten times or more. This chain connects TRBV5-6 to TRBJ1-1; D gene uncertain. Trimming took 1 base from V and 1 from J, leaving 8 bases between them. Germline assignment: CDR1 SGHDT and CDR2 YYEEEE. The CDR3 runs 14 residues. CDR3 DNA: TGTGCCAGCAGCTTGTTCCAAAAGAACACTGAAGCTTTCTTT. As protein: CASSLFQKNTEAFF.

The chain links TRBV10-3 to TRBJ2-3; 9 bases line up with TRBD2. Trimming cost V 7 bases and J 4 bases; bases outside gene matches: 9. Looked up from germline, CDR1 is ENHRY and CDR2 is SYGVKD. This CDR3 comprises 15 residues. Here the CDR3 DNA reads TGTGCCATCAAGGCTGGCGGGGGGGCCGCAGATACGCAGTATTTT. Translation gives CAIKAGGGAADTQYF.

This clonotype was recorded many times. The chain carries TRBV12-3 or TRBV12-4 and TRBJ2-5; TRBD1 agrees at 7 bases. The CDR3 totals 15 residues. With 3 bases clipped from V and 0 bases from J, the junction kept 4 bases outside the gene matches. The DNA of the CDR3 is TGTGCCAGCAGTTTGGTCAGGGGGTACCAAGAGACCCAGTACTTC. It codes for CASSLVRGYQETQYF.

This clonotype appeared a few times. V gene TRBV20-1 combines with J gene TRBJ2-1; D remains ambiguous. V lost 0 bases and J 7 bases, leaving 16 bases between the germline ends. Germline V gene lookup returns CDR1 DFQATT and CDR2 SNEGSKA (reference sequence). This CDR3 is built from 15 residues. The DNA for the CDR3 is TGCAGTGCTAGAGACCCCAGTATCGCGAATAATGAGCAGTTCTTC. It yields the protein CSARDPSIANNEQFF.

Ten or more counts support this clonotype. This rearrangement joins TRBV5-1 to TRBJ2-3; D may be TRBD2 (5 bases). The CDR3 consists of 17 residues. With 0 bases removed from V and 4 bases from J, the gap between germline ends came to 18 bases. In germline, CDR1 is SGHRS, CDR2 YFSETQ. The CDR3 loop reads CASSLASGLFNADTQYF. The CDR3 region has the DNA TGCGCCAGCAGCTTGGCGTCGGGGTTATTCAACGCAGATACGCAGTATTTT.

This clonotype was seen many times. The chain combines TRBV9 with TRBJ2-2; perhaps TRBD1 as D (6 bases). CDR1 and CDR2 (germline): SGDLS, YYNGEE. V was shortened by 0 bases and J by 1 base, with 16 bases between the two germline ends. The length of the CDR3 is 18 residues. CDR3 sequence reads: CASSVVPPGDMNTGELFF. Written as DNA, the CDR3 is TGTGCCAGCAGCGTAGTTCCCCCAGGGGACATGAACACCGGGGAGCTGTTTTTT.